This T cell receptor (beta chain) was profiled in a study of long-term antiretroviral therapy in people with HIV. Without exception, participants with HIV were treated in the United States. V trimming: 8 bases; J trimming: 4 bases; junction bases outside the gene matches: 6. Germline CDR1 MNHEY, CDR2 SMNVEV (reference sequence). The CDR3 totals 14 residues. Samples were assayed with immunoSEQ v3.0 at survey level. The protocol was immunoSEQ multiplex PCR, while the TCRdb copy is restricted to in-frame clones and leaves out a portion. This table holds some 13,000 clones, roughly 80% found once. This TCR was sampled from a woman in her late teens or twenties with HIV. This chain uses TRBV27 with TRBJ2-2, with 8 bases lining up with TRBD2. The input for sequencing was unsorted PBMCs, taken 1.3 years after starting antiretroviral therapy. The CDR3 coding sequence is TGTGCCAGCGGGAGCGGGAGTCGCACCGGGGAGCTGTTTTTT. The encoded protein is CASGSGSRTGELFF.